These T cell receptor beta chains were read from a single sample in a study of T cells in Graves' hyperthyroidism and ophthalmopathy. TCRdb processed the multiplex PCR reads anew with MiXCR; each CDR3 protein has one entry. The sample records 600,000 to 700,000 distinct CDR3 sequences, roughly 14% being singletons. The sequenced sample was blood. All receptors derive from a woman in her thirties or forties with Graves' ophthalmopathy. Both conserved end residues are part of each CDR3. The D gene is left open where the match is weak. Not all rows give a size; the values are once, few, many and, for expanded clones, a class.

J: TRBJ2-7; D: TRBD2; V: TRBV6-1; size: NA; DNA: TGTGCCAGCAGGCCAGGACTAGTCGGTTCCTACGAGCAGTACTTC; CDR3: CASRPGLVGSYEQYF
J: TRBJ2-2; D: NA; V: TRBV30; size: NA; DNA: TGTGCCTGGAGTTGGGGCGACACCGGGGAGCTGTTTTTT; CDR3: CAWSWGDTGELFF
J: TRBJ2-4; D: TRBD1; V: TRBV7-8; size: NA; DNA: TGTGCCAGCAGCTTAAACAGGGGGCTGGATGCCAAAAACATTCAGTACTTC; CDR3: CASSLNRGLDAKNIQYF
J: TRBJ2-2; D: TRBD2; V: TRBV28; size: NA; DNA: TGTGCCAGCAGCCCAGTAGGAGGAGCGGGAGGGAACACCGGGGAGCTGTTTTTT; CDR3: CASSPVGGAGGNTGELFF
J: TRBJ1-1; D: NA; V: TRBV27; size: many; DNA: TGTGCCAGCACGGGGGTCCGGGGAGGCATGAACACTGAAGCTTTCTTT; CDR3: CASTGVRGGMNTEAFF
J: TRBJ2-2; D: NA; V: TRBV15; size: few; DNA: TGTGCCACCAGCGTAGGACAAGTCACCGGGGAGCTGTTTTTT; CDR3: CATSVGQVTGELFF
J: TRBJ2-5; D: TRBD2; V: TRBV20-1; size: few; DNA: TGCAGTGCTACCGGGACTAGCGGGTACCAAGAGACCCAGTACTTC; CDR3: CSATGTSGYQETQYF
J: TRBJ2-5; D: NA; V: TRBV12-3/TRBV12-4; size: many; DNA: TGTGCCAGCAGTTTCTCCCCGGGAGAGACCCAGTACTTC; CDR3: CASSFSPGETQYF
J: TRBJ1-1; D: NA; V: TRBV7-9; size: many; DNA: TGTGCCAGCAGCTTATCGGGGACGATCACTGAAGCTTTCTTT; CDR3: CASSLSGTITEAFF
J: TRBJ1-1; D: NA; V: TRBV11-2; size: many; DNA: TGTGCCAGCAGCCGTAAAGCCGAGGACGCGGGGGCTGAAGCTTTCTTT; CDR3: CASSRKAEDAGAEAFF
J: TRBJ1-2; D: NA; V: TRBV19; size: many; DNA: TGTGCCAGTAGACCGGCGACAGTCCTAAGCTATGGCTACACCTTC; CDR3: CASRPATVLSYGYTF
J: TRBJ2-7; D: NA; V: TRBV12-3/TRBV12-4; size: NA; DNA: TGTGCCAGTGAGACTAGTACTGGATTCTACGAGCAGTACTTC; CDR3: CASETSTGFYEQYF
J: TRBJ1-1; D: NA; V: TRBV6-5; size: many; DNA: TGTGCCAGCAGTTTCCAACAGGGAAGTACCACTGAAGCTTTCTTT; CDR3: CASSFQQGSTTEAFF
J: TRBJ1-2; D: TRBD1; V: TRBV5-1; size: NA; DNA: TGCGCCAGCAGCTTGGGCGGGACAGCAGACTATGGCTACACCTTC; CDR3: CASSLGGTADYGYTF
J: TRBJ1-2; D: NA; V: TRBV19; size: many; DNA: TGTGCCAGTAGTCCTAACAGGGTCCTGGACTATGGCTACACCTTC; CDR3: CASSPNRVLDYGYTF
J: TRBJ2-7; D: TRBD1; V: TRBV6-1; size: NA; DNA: TGTGCCAGCAGACCCGGGACAGGGAGGGTGCAGTACTTC; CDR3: CASRPGTGRVQYF
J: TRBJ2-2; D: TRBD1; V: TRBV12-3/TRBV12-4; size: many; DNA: TGTGCCAGCACCGCCGGGACAGGGGTTCCCGGGGAGCTGTTTTTT; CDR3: CASTAGTGVPGELFF
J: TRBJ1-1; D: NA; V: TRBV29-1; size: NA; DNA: TGCAGCGTTGAAGATCGGGAAAACACTGAAGCTTTCTTT; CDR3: CSVEDRENTEAFF
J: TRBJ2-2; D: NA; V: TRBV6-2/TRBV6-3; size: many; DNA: TGTGCCAGTAAAAGATACTCCCCCTTTTTTATAGCGGACACCGGGGGGCTGTTTTTT; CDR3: CASKRYSPFFIADTGGLFF
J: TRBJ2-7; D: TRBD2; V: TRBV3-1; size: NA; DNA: TGTGCCAGCAGCCTTTGGACTAGCGGGAGTTTCATGTACGAGCAGTACTTC; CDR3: CASSLWTSGSFMYEQYF
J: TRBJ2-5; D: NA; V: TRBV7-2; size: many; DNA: TGTGCCAGCAGCTTAGAGGGCCTAAGGGGAGAGACCCAGTACTTC; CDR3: CASSLEGLRGETQYF